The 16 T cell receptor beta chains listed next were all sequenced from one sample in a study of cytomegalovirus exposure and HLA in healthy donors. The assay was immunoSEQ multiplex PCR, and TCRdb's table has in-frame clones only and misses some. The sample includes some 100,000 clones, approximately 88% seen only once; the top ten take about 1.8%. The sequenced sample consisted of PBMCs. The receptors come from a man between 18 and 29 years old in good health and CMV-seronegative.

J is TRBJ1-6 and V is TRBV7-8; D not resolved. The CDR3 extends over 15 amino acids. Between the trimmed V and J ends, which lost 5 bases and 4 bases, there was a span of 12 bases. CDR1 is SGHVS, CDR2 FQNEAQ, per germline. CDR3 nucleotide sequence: TGTGCCAGCAGCCGTGTACGAGCTTATAATTCACCCCTCCACTTT. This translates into CASSRVRAYNSPLHF.

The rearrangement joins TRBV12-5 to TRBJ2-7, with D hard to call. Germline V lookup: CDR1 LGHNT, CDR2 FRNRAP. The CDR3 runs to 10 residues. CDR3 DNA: TGTGAAAGGAGATCTGACGAGCAGTACTTC. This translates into CERRSDEQYF.

CDR3 amino acids: CASSATGYKVNTEAFF. The CDR3 DNA reads as TGTGCCAGCAGTGCTACAGGGTATAAGGTGAACACTGAAGCTTTCTTT. The chain employs TRBV27 and TRBJ1-1, with a weak D call TRBD1 (6 bases). Germline lookup yields CDR1 MNHEY and CDR2 SMNVEV (reference sequence). V gave up 5 bases and J gave up 0 bases, with 16 bases separating them. The CDR3 is 16 residues long.

The DNA of the CDR3 is TGCGCCAGCAGTCAACTACCACAGGGGGTAAAGACTGAAGCTTTCTTT. This translates into CASSQLPQGVKTEAFF. The chain recombines TRBV23-1 with TRBJ1-1; 8 positions agree with TRBD1. TRBV23-1 is filed as an ORF, its function uncertain. V trimming: 2 bases; J trimming: 5 bases; junction bases outside the gene matches: 10. The CDR3 sequence is 16 residues long.

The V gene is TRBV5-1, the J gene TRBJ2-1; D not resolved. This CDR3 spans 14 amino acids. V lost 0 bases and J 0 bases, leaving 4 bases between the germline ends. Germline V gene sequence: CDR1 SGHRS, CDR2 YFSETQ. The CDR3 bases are TGCGCCAGCAGCTTGGGGAGCTCCTACAATGAGCAGTTCTTC. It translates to CASSLGSSYNEQFF.

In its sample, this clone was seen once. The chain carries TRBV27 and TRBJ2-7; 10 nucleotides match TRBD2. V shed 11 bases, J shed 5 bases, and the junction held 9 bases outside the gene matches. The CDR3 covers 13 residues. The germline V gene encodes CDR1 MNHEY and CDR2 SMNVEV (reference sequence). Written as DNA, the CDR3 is TGTGCCGCCGCCAGCGGGAGGGCCAACGAGCAGTACTTC. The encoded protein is CAAASGRANEQYF.

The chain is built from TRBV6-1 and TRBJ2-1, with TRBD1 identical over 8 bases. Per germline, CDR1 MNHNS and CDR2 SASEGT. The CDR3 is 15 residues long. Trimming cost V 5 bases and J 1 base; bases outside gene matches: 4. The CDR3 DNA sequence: TGTGCCAGCAGTCAGGACAGGGTATCCTACAATGAGCAGTTCTTC. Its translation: CASSQDRVSYNEQFF.

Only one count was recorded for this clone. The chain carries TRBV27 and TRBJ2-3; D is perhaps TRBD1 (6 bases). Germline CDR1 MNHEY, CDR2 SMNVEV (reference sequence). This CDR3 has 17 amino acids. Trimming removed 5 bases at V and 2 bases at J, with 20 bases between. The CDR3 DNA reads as TGTGCCAGCAGTACCCTCAGGGGCCCGACTGTCACAGATACGCAGTATTTT. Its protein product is CASSTLRGPTVTDTQYF.

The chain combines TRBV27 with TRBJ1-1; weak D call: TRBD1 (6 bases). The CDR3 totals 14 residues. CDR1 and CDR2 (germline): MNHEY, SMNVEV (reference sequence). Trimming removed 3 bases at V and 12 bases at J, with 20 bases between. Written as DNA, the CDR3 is TGTGCCAGCAGTTTTCTTGGGGGACAAAAGAGTCCTTTCTTT. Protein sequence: CASSFLGGQKSPFF.

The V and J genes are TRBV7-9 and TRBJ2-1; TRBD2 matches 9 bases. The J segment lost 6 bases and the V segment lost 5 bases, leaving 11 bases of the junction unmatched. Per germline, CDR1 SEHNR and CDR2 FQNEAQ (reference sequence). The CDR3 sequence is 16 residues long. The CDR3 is CASSPNGLAGINEQFF. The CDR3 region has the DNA TGTGCCAGCAGCCCCAACGGGCTAGCGGGGATCAATGAGCAGTTCTTC.

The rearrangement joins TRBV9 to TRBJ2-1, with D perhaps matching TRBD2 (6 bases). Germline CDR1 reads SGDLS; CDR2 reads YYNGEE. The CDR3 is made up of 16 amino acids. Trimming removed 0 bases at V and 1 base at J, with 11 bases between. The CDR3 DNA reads TGTGCCAGCAGCGTAGAACTAGCAGATTCCTACAATGAGCAGTTCTTC. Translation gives CASSVELADSYNEQFF.

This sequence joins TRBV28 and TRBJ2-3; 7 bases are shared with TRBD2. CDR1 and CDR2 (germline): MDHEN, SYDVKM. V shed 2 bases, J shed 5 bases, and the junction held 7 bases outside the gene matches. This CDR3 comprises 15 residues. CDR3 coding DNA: TGTGCCAGCAGTTTAGGGGGGGTAGCGGGAGATACGCAGTATTTT. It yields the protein CASSLGGVAGDTQYF.

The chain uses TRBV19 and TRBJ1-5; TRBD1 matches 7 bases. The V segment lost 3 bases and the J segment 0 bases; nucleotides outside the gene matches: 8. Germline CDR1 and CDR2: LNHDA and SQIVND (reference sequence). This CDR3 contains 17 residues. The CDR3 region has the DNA TGTGCCAGTAGTATTTTGGTGACAGGGTCTAGCAATCAGCCCCAGCATTTT. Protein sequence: CASSILVTGSSNQPQHF.

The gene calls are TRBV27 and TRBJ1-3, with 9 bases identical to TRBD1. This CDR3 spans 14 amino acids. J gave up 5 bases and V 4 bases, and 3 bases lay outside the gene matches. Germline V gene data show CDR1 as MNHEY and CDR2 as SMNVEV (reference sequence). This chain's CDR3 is CASSSQGARNTIYF. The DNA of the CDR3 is TGTGCCAGCAGTTCACAGGGGGCCCGAAACACCATATATTTT.

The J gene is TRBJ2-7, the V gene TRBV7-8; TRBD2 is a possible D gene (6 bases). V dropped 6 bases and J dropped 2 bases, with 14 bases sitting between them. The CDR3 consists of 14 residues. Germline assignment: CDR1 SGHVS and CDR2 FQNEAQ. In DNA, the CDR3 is TGTGCCAGCAGTAAATTGGGGGGAACCTACGAGCAGTACTTC. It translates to CASSKLGGTYEQYF.

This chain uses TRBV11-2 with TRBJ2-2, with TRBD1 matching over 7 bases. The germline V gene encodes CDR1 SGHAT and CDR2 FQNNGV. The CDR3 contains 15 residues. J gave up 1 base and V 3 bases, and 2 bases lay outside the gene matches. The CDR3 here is CASSFNRGNTGELFF. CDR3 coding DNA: TGTGCCAGCAGCTTCAACAGGGGGAACACCGGGGAGCTGTTTTTT. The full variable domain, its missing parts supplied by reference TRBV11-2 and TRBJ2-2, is EAGVAQSPRYKIIEKRQSVAFWCNPISGHATLYWYQQILGQGPKLLIQFQNNGVVDDSQLPKDRFSAERLKGVDSTLKIQPAKLEDSAVYLCASSFNRGNTGELFFGEGSRLTVL.